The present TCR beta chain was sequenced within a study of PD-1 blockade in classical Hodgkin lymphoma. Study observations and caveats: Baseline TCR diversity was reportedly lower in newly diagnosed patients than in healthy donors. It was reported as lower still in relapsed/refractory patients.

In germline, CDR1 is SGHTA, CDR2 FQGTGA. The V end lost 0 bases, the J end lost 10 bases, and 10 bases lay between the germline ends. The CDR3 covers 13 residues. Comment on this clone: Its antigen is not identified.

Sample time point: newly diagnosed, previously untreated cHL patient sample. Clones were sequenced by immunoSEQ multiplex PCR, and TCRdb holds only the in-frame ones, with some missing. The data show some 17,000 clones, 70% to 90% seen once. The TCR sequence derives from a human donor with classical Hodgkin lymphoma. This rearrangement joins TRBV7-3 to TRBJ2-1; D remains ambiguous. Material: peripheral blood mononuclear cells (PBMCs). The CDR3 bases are TGTGCCAGCAGCTTAACGTTTCAAACCGAGCAGTTCTTC. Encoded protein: CASSLTFQTEQFF.